This T cell receptor beta chain is drawn from a study of T cell responses to AZD1222 COVID-19 vaccine. A remark on this clone: The antigen remains undetermined.

Germline loops: CDR1 LGHDT, CDR2 YNNKEL (reference sequence). The V and J ends lost 3 bases and 3 bases respectively, with 8 bases between them. The CDR3 spans 13 residues. The protocol was immunoSEQ multiplex PCR, while the TCRdb copy is restricted to in-frame clones and leaves out a portion. The sample shows 100,000 to 150,000 clones, 90% of them seen only once. Points from the study as a whole: Every sample of the repertoires postdated the peak T cell response.

The sample in question was peripheral blood, obtained on day 0 of AZD1222 vaccination. This TCR was sampled from an adult in good health. This sequence joins TRBV3-1 (or the pseudogene TRBV3-2) and TRBJ2-5; D perhaps matches TRBD1 (6 bases). The CDR3: CASSHGTKETQYF. The DNA for the CDR3 is TGTGCCAGCAGCCATGGGACAAAAGAGACCCAGTACTTC.